This TCR beta chain derives from a study of blood T cell repertoires in COVID-19. Study at large: Samples representing acute and convalescent COVID-19 were sourced from the United States, Italy and Spain. PBMCs, B-cell-depleted T cells, or T cells provided the cDNA or gDNA that made up the material.

This CDR3 region has 14 residues. Germline values: CDR1 SQVTM, CDR2 ANQGSEA. The trim removed 6 bases at V and 3 bases at J, leaving 8 bases unmatched. TCRdb's copy holds only in-frame clones and misses some; the assay was immunoSEQ multiplex PCR. The table records hundreds of thousands of clones, over 80% of them present only once. The clonotype originates from a woman aged 50 to 60 with active or convalescent COVID-19. Sequencing used peripheral blood. The chain carries TRBV29-1 and TRBJ2-3, with 8 bases lining up with TRBD1. The CDR3 sequence: CSVVNRGRTDTQYF. In nucleotides, the CDR3 is TGCAGCGTCGTAAACAGGGGGAGGACAGATACGCAGTATTTT.